This TCR beta chain was retrieved from a study of PD-1 blockade in classical Hodgkin lymphoma. This clone showed up just a few times. After autologous stem cell transplantation all patients relapsed, and prior brentuximab vedotin exposure differed between cohorts. Repertoires were generated with immunoSEQ multiplex PCR, while TCRdb's copy carries only in-frame clones and drops some. The sample holds about 13,000 clones; about 94% are singletons and the top ten take roughly 20%. This receptor was obtained from a human donor with classical Hodgkin lymphoma. The specimen comprised peripheral blood mononuclear cells (PBMCs), sampled at baseline.

CDR3 in DNA: TGTGCCAGCAGCTTGACTAGCGGGGGGGCCGGAAACATTCAGTACTTC. Translating it yields CASSLTSGGAGNIQYF. The gene calls are TRBV11-2 and TRBJ2-4, with TRBD2 identical over 14 bases. The CDR3 length is 16 residues. CDR1 is SGHAT and CDR2 is FQNNGV in the germline V gene. The V and J ends lost 3 bases and 6 bases, in that order; junction bases with no gene match: 4.